Shown below are 25 T cell receptor beta chains from a single sample sequenced in a study of shared clonotypes between healthy human individuals. Repertoires were generated with immunoSEQ multiplex PCR, while TCRdb's copy carries only in-frame clones and drops some. The repertoire holds some 2 million clones, about 95% seen once, with 0.95% to 1.5% in the top ten. In the naive CD8 group, cells lacked CD45RO and were positively selected for CCR7, so terminally differentiated effector memory CD45RA+ cells were left out. Sequenced material: naive CD8+ T cells sorted from blood. The source of these receptors is a man aged 18 to 30 in good health.

J is TRBJ2-1 and V is TRBV2, with 7 bases that match TRBD2. Germline CDR1 reads SNHLY; CDR2 reads FYNNEI. The CDR3 is 16 residues long. The trim removed 1 base at V and 5 bases at J, leaving 8 bases unmatched. CDR3 sequence reads: CASSEEVAGDDNEQFF. CDR3 bases: TGTGCCAGCAGTGAAGAGGTGGCGGGGGACGACAATGAGCAGTTCTTC.

The V gene is TRBV10-1, the J gene TRBJ2-2, with 7 bases that match TRBD2. Germline V lookup: CDR1 WNHNN, CDR2 SYGVQD (reference sequence). V shed 7 bases and J 4 bases; nucleotides not matched to a gene: 6. CDR3 length: 14 residues. The CDR3 DNA reads as TGCGCCAGCAAGGCTAGCGGCGGCACCGGGGAGCTGTTTTTT. This translates into CASKASGGTGELFF.

The chain uses TRBV11-2 and TRBJ1-2; 9 bases agree with TRBD1. This CDR3 is 15 amino acids long. Germline-derived CDR1 and CDR2 are SGHAT and FQNNGV. The ends lost 5 bases at V and 3 bases at J; junction bases unmatched: 7. This CDR3 is CASSTWTGDHYGYTF. The CDR3 DNA is TGTGCCAGCAGCACCTGGACAGGGGATCACTATGGCTACACCTTC.

V and J are TRBV7-3 and TRBJ2-7, with 9 bases aligning to TRBD1. Germline V gene sequence: CDR1 SGHTA, CDR2 FQGTGA. Trimming took 5 bases from V and 4 from J; bases not matched to a gene: 6. The CDR3 totals 14 residues. The CDR3 DNA is TGTGCCAGCAGCGTGGACAGGGGAGGGTACGAGCAGTACTTC. Amino acid sequence: CASSVDRGGYEQYF.

This chain uses TRBV19 with TRBJ2-7; D uncertain. Trimming shortened V by 5 bases and J by 4 bases, and 21 bases separated the two germline ends. Germline V gives CDR1 LNHDA, CDR2 SQIVND (reference sequence). This CDR3 is 16 amino acids long. The CDR3 bases are TGTGCCAGTAGTTCCCTCGAGGAAGTTGGGTCTTACGAGCAGTACTTC. Amino acids: CASSSLEEVGSYEQYF.

The rearrangement uses TRBV30 and TRBJ2-7, with a possible D match to TRBD1 (5 bases). Per germline, CDR1 GTSNPN and CDR2 SVGIG (reference sequence). This CDR3 has 15 amino acids. V dropped 0 bases and J dropped 2 bases, with 14 bases sitting between them. The CDR3 is CAWSVGDPRAYEQYF. DNA for the CDR3: TGTGCCTGGAGTGTAGGGGATCCCCGGGCCTACGAGCAGTACTTC.

The chain combines TRBV7-9 with TRBJ2-3; TRBD2 matches 9 bases. The germline V gene has CDR1 SEHNR and CDR2 FQNEAQ (reference sequence). CDR3 length: 15 residues. V shed 5 bases, J shed 3 bases, and the junction held 6 bases outside the gene matches. CDR3: CASSGERGATDTQYF. As DNA, the CDR3 is TGTGCCAGCAGCGGGGAGCGGGGGGCGACAGATACGCAGTATTTT.

The chain has TRBV6-5 and TRBJ2-5; TRBD2 aligns across 10 bases. V lost 8 bases, J lost 2 bases, and 8 bases stayed unmatched. The CDR3 extends over 15 amino acids. Germline values: CDR1 MNHEY, CDR2 SVGAGI. The CDR3 spells CASALLAGQQETQYF. The CDR3 DNA is TGTGCCAGCGCTCTACTAGCGGGACAGCAAGAGACCCAGTACTTC.

The chain recombines TRBV11-2 with TRBJ2-2; no reliable D call. Germline V gives CDR1 SGHAT, CDR2 FQNNGV. The CDR3 runs 13 residues. V was pared by 0 bases and J by 5 bases, with 4 bases between. DNA of the CDR3: TGTGCCAGCAGCTTAGATCAAACCGGGGAGCTGTTTTTT. Amino acids: CASSLDQTGELFF.

The chain couples TRBV13 to TRBJ2-1, with TRBD1 identical over 9 bases. V shed 4 bases and J 7 bases; nucleotides not matched to a gene: 8. The CDR3 is made up of 15 amino acids. Germline lookup yields CDR1 PRHDT and CDR2 FYEKMQ (reference sequence). CDR3 residues: CASSYRDRGRNEQFF. CDR3 coding DNA: TGTGCCAGCAGCTATAGAGACAGGGGGAGGAATGAGCAGTTCTTC.

The chain joins TRBV5-1 to TRBJ2-1; 9 positions match TRBD1. Germline CDR1 and CDR2: SGHRS and YFSETQ. This CDR3 is 17 amino acids long. The V segment lost 0 bases and the J segment 2 bases; nucleotides outside the gene matches: 6. Here the CDR3 reads CASSLELQGATYNEQFF. The CDR3 DNA follows: TGCGCCAGCAGCTTGGAACTACAGGGGGCCACCTACAATGAGCAGTTCTTC.

This CDR3 is CASNSGTDPYNEQFF. In DNA form, the CDR3 reads TGTGCCAGCAACTCCGGGACGGACCCCTACAATGAGCAGTTCTTC. J is TRBJ2-1 and V is TRBV6-5; tentatively, D is TRBD1 or TRBD2 (5 bases each). The V end lost 7 bases, the J end lost 2 bases, and 15 bases lay between the germline ends. CDR1 is MNHEY, CDR2 SVGAGI, per germline. The CDR3 has 15 amino acids.

This chain joins TRBV5-6 and TRBJ2-5; D not certain. CDR1 and CDR2 from the germline V gene are SGHDT and YYEEEE. The germline V and J ends were trimmed by 0 bases and 12 bases, with 9 bases remaining between them. This CDR3 is built from 11 residues. CDR3 amino acids: CASSLGKGEYF. DNA of the CDR3: TGTGCCAGCAGCTTGGGAAAAGGAGAGTACTTC.

The rearrangement uses TRBV27 and TRBJ1-2; maybe TRBD1 (6 bases). The V gene lost 3 bases and the J gene lost 6 bases, with 17 bases spanning the gap. CDR1 MNHEY and CDR2 SMNVEV come from the germline V gene (reference sequence). CDR3 length equals 15 residues. The CDR3 nucleotides read TGTGCCAGCAGTTTTTCCCTCTCAGGGGTGGATGGCTACACCTTC. Its translation is CASSFSLSGVDGYTF.

CDR3 sequence: CASSYSQGGGGYTF. The CDR3 DNA reads as TGTGCCAGCAGTTACAGCCAGGGGGGAGGCGGCTACACCTTC. The chain has TRBV6-5 and TRBJ1-2; 7 bases align to TRBD1. Per germline, CDR1 MNHEY and CDR2 SVGAGI. V was clipped by 2 bases and J by 8 bases; unmatched bases: 8. This CDR3 has 14 amino acids.

This clone was detected once. V and J are TRBV4-1 and TRBJ2-1; the match to TRBD2 covers 9 bases. The V gene's germline CDR1 is MGHRA and CDR2 YSYEKL. J was trimmed by 8 bases and V by 5 bases; bases with no gene match: 10. The CDR3 extends over 15 amino acids. CDR3 nucleotides: TGCGCCAGCAGCAAACTAGCGGGTCCTTCCCATGAGCAGTTCTTC. Translation: CASSKLAGPSHEQFF.

Note on this clone: The same CDR3 can be traced to other DNA sequences in this sample. The V gene is TRBV11-2, the J gene TRBJ2-1; D gene ambiguous. Trimming shortened V by 1 base and J by 10 bases, and 5 bases separated the two germline ends. The CDR3 sequence is 11 residues long. Germline CDR1 SGHAT, CDR2 FQNNGV. The CDR3 protein is CASSLGAEQFF. The CDR3 DNA reads as TGTGCCAGCAGCTTAGGCGCAGAGCAGTTCTTC.

The chain uses TRBV4-1 and TRBJ2-7; 9 bases match TRBD1. CDR1 is MGHRA, CDR2 YSYEKL, per germline. This CDR3 contains 14 residues. J lost 5 bases, V lost 3 bases, and 5 bases had no gene match. The CDR3: CASSHRRDRDEQYF. The DNA of the CDR3 is TGCGCCAGCAGCCACCGCCGGGACAGGGACGAGCAGTACTTC.

The CDR3 DNA reads TGTGCCAGCAGTCCCCTGTACAGGTCGGGAAACACCATATATTTT. Translation gives CASSPLYRSGNTIYF. The V gene is TRBV7-9, the J gene TRBJ1-3; weak D call: TRBD1 (5 bases). Looked up from germline, CDR1 is SEHNR and CDR2 is FQNEAQ (reference sequence). Trimming cost V 6 bases and J 4 bases, with 16 bases left between them. CDR3 length: 15 amino acids. Based on the CDR3 plus reference TRBV7-9 and TRBJ1-3, the full variable domain is DTGVSQNPRHKITKRGQNVTFRCDPISEHNRLYWYRQTLGQGPEFLTYFQNEAQLEKSRLLSDRFSAERPKGSFSTLEIQRTEQGDSAMYLCASSPLYRSGNTIYFGEGSWLTVV.

The J gene is TRBJ1-6, the V gene TRBV5-4; no clear D. V was clipped by 1 base and J by 4 bases, with 18 bases between them. The germline V gene encodes CDR1 SGHNT and CDR2 YYREEE (reference sequence). There are 18 residues in the CDR3. The CDR3 is CASSLRIDVARYNSPLHF. CDR3 nucleotides: TGTGCCAGCAGCTTGCGGATCGACGTGGCCAGATATAATTCACCCCTCCACTTT.

The chain joins TRBV4-1 to TRBJ1-1, with 7 bases lining up with TRBD1. CDR1 is MGHRA and CDR2 is YSYEKL in the germline V gene. The CDR3 totals 13 residues. The V gene end was trimmed by 3 bases and the J gene end by 5 bases; junction bases not matched to a gene: 3. The CDR3 DNA follows: TGCGCCAGCAGCCACACAGGGGTTACTGAAGCTTTCTTT. Translating gives CASSHTGVTEAFF.

The gene calls are TRBV6-6 and TRBJ2-2; a possible D gene is TRBD1 (6 bases). Looked up from germline, CDR1 is MNHNY and CDR2 is SVGAGI (reference sequence). CDR3 length equals 14 residues. V shed 4 bases and J shed 3 bases, with 9 bases lying between them. CDR3 sequence (DNA): TGTGCCAGCAGTTCCACAGGGTACACCGGGGAGCTGTTTTTT. Translation: CASSSTGYTGELFF.

The chain employs TRBV5-1 and TRBJ2-1; 12 nucleotides line up with TRBD1. Trimming at V came to 3 bases and at J to 6 bases, leaving 19 bases not matched to a gene. Germline V lookup: CDR1 SGHRS, CDR2 YFSETQ. This CDR3 is built from 20 residues. In DNA, the CDR3 is TGCGCCAGCAGCTCGACCGGGACAGGGGGCTGGCTAGTTGTCGGCAATGAGCAGTTCTTC. Protein sequence: CASSSTGTGGWLVVGNEQFF.

The chain carries TRBV27 and TRBJ2-7; D is possibly TRBD1 (6 bases). Germline V gives CDR1 MNHEY, CDR2 SMNVEV (reference sequence). Trimming took 10 bases from V and 3 from J, leaving 19 bases between them. The CDR3 has 14 residues. CDR3 coding DNA: TGTGCCACTGCGGACAGCCACTCAATCTACGAGCAGTACTTC. It translates to CATADSHSIYEQYF.

This clone showed up just once. At the DNA level, this CDR3 is encoded by other sequences in the same sample as well. The chain carries TRBV27 and TRBJ1-5, with D hard to call. The CDR3 extends over 14 amino acids. V lost 5 bases and J lost 5, with 13 bases in between. Germline V gene sequence: CDR1 MNHEY, CDR2 SMNVEV (reference sequence). The CDR3 region is CASSPIGRDQPQHF. CDR3 bases: TGTGCCAGCAGTCCCATAGGGAGGGATCAGCCCCAGCATTTT.